This T cell receptor (beta chain) was identified during a study of PD-L1 blockade in urothelial cancer. On the study more broadly: It was at 3 weeks (second dose) and 6 weeks after treatment start that blood was analyzed.

As concerns this clone: Antigen: not known.

Looked up from germline, CDR1 is LGHNA and CDR2 is YSLEER. CDR3 length: 15 amino acids. V shed 0 bases and J shed 5 bases, with 13 bases lying between them. Clones were read by immunoSEQ multiplex PCR, and TCRdb kept only the in-frame ones, dropping some. The sample has about 73,000 clones; less than 90% are singletons. Overall study results and limits: Below-median TCR clonality that was measured in pretreatment blood predicted better survival. More expansion of tumor-associated blood clones, seen at 3 weeks, marked durable-benefit patients.

Between 1 and 8 samples per patient were obtained, pretreatment and on-treatment. The chain carries TRBV4-3 and TRBJ2-5, with D perhaps TRBD1 (6 bases). The sample here was PBMCs, taken around atezolizumab (anti-PD-L1) treatment. The clonotype was recovered from a man aged 55-75 years with urothelial cancer. CDR3 protein: CASSQDSGELETQYF. The CDR3 DNA sequence: TGCGCCAGCAGCCAAGATTCAGGGGAGTTGGAGACCCAGTACTTC.